One sample yielded the 16 T cell receptor beta chains listed below, sequenced in a study of T cell responses to AZD1222 COVID-19 vaccine. The data were produced by immunoSEQ multiplex PCR, yet TCRdb's version contains in-frame clones alone and is incomplete. The profile covers some 140,000 clones, with approximately 90% appearing a single time and roughly 2.8% taken by the ten largest. This material consisted of peripheral blood, taken on day 0 of AZD1222 vaccination. These receptors all come from an adult in good health.

The chain is built from TRBV9 and TRBJ1-3; a possible D gene is TRBD1 (5 bases). Trimming pared 3 bases from V and 4 bases from J, leaving 17 bases between. The V gene's germline CDR1 is SGDLS and CDR2 YYNGEE. The CDR3 is 16 amino acids. DNA of the CDR3: TGTGCCAGCAGCGCCCGCCCTCAGGGCGCCGGAAACACCATATATTTT. This sequence encodes CASSARPQGAGNTIYF.

The CDR3: CASREWGQPQHF. In DNA form, the CDR3 reads TGTGCCAGCAGGGAGTGGGGCCAGCCCCAGCATTTT. This rearrangement joins TRBV28 to TRBJ1-5; perhaps TRBD1 as D (5 bases). CDR3 size: 12 residues. The germline V and J ends were trimmed by 6 bases and 7 bases, with 10 bases remaining between them. The germline V gene encodes CDR1 MDHEN and CDR2 SYDVKM.

J is TRBJ2-7 and V is TRBV11-2; TRBD2 agrees at 12 bases. The CDR3 spans 15 residues. Trimming at V came to 5 bases and at J to 4 bases, leaving 6 bases not matched to a gene. Germline V lookup: CDR1 SGHAT, CDR2 FQNNGV. This CDR3 is CASSTGLAGRYEQYF. CDR3 sequence (DNA): TGTGCCAGCAGCACAGGACTAGCGGGGCGATACGAGCAGTACTTC.

The chain links TRBV9 to TRBJ1-3; D call uncertain. This CDR3 region has 14 residues. V gave up 7 bases and J gave up 2 bases, with 13 bases separating them. Germline loops: CDR1 SGDLS, CDR2 YYNGEE. CDR3 residues: CASGIGGPGNTIYF. The CDR3 DNA is TGTGCCAGCGGAATAGGAGGCCCTGGAAACACCATATATTTT.

The V gene is TRBV29-1, the J gene TRBJ1-2, with TRBD1 matching over 9 bases. J lost 8 bases, V lost 4 bases, and 8 bases had no gene match. The CDR3 consists of 13 residues. CDR1 is SQVTM, CDR2 ANQGSEA, per germline. The chain's CDR3 is CSVVGQGGEGYTF. The CDR3 region has the DNA TGCAGCGTTGTGGGACAGGGAGGGGAGGGCTACACCTTC. The whole variable domain, remainder taken from reference TRBV29-1 and TRBJ1-2, is SAVISQKPSRDICQRGTSLTIQCQVDSQVTMMFWYRQQPGQSLTLIATANQGSEATYESGFVIDKFPISRPNLTFSTLTVSNMSPEDSSIYLCSVVGQGGEGYTFGSGTRLTVV.

V and J are TRBV18 and TRBJ2-1; 11 nucleotides agree with TRBD1. The CDR3 sequence is 19 residues long. V lost 3 bases, J lost 0 bases, and 10 bases stayed unmatched. Germline loops: CDR1 KGHSH, CDR2 LQKENI. The DNA of the CDR3 is TGTGCCAGCTCACCCAGTCCCGGGACAGGGGGGAGCTCCTACAATGAGCAGTTCTTC. This gives the protein CASSPSPGTGGSSYNEQFF.

V gene TRBV15 combines with J gene TRBJ1-5; D perhaps matches TRBD1 (5 bases). Trimming stripped 0 bases from V and 1 base from J, with 7 bases between. Germline V gene data show CDR1 as LNHNV and CDR2 as YYDKDF (reference sequence). This CDR3 has 15 amino acids. The CDR3 sequence: CATSRDKGSNQPQHF. The CDR3 bases are TGTGCCACCAGCAGAGATAAGGGGAGCAATCAGCCCCAGCATTTT.

The chain carries TRBV7-9 and TRBJ2-6; D not resolved. The germline V gene has CDR1 SEHNR and CDR2 FQNEAQ (reference sequence). Trimming cost V 3 bases and J 1 base, with 7 bases left between them. The CDR3 consists of 15 residues. The CDR3 region is CASSFRQSGANVLTF. Written as DNA, the CDR3 is TGTGCCAGCAGCTTTCGACAATCTGGGGCCAACGTCCTGACTTTC.

The chain couples TRBV10-3 to TRBJ1-4, with 8 nucleotides matching TRBD1. Germline lookup yields CDR1 ENHRY and CDR2 SYGVKD. The CDR3 covers 14 residues. Trimming cost V 8 bases and J 7 bases; bases outside gene matches: 9. The DNA of the CDR3 is TGTGCCATCGGTTCTGGACAGGGTGGTGAAAAACTGTTTTTT. Its translation: CAIGSGQGGEKLFF.

This chain connects TRBV27 to TRBJ1-1, with D possibly being TRBD1 (6 bases). The CDR3 loop spans 10 amino acids. Germline values: CDR1 MNHEY, CDR2 SMNVEV (reference sequence). The CDR3 nucleotides are TGTGAGGGGGAGAACACTGAAGCTTTCTTT. Translating it yields CEGENTEAFF.

The CDR3 is CASSPPLGSYTF. The CDR3 DNA reads as TGTGCCAGCAGCCCCCCCTTGGGGAGCTACACCTTC. The rearrangement joins TRBV11-2 to TRBJ1-2, with D hard to call. The CDR3 has 12 amino acids. Germline values: CDR1 SGHAT, CDR2 FQNNGV. V was clipped by 5 bases and J by 9 bases, with 13 bases between them.

V and J are TRBV7-2 and TRBJ1-2, with a weak D call TRBD1 (5 bases). The CDR3 spans 14 residues. CDR1 is SGHTA and CDR2 is FQGNSA in the germline V gene. Trimming took off 5 bases at V and 4 bases at J, with 14 bases between the two ends. CDR3 protein: CASSTRDLVYGYTF. In DNA, the CDR3 is TGTGCCAGCAGCACCCGGGACTTAGTCTATGGCTACACCTTC.

The chain is built from TRBV18 and TRBJ1-2, with D possibly TRBD1 on 6 matching bases. Trimming left V 6 bases short and J 5 bases short, with 16 bases between. This CDR3 comprises 14 residues. Germline CDR1 and CDR2: KGHSH and LQKENI. This CDR3 is CASSPGAHGYGYTF. Written as DNA, the CDR3 is TGTGCCAGCTCCCCAGGGGCGCACGGGTATGGCTACACCTTC.

The V and J genes are TRBV18 and TRBJ2-7, with D tentatively TRBD1 or TRBD2 (5 bases each). Looked up from germline, CDR1 is KGHSH and CDR2 is LQKENI. V shed 3 bases and J shed 5 bases, with 14 bases lying between them. There are 14 residues in the CDR3. The CDR3, as DNA: TGTGCCAGCTCACCCGACCGGGACCTCAACGAGCAGTACTTC. Protein product: CASSPDRDLNEQYF.

The sample holds one count of this clone. V is TRBV5-6 and J is TRBJ1-1, with 9 bases fitting TRBD1. The CDR3 is made up of 14 amino acids. Germline V gene data show CDR1 as SGHDT and CDR2 as YYEEEE. The junction had 8 bases not matched to a gene; V was cut back by 4 bases and J by 7 bases. The CDR3 reads CASSPGTGTREAFF. The CDR3 DNA reads as TGTGCCAGCAGCCCCGGGACAGGGACCCGTGAAGCTTTCTTT.

The V call is TRBV5-1, the J call TRBJ1-3; D possibly corresponds to TRBD1 (6 bases). With 4 bases removed from V and 0 bases from J, the gap between germline ends came to 11 bases. The CDR3 is made up of 15 amino acids. Germline V CDR1 and CDR2: SGHRS, YFSETQ. CDR3: CASSPGHNSGNTIYF. DNA for the CDR3: TGCGCCAGCAGCCCGGGACACAACTCTGGAAACACCATATATTTT.